This TCR beta chain was recovered during a study of blood T cells in healthy people across ages. Study at large: When template switching was applied, about one barcoded beta molecule was captured per two T cells.

PCR was performed a second time for 7 to 11 cycles using a sample-barcoded 5' primer and a J-beta primer mix. One entry per CDR3 protein results from TCRdb running MiXCR on the 5' RACE reads. The repertoire consists of 650,000 to 1,000,000 distinct CDR3 sequences, with 30% to 45% occurring once and the leading ten covering 10% to 15%. The CDR3 spans 18 residues. Trimming removed 5 bases from V and 7 bases from J; junction bases left unmatched: 19. Germline CDR1 and CDR2: MNHEY and SVGEGT. Every donor provided 7.5 to 10 milliliters of peripheral blood. The sample consisted of blood. The chain uses TRBV6-2 or TRBV6-3 and TRBJ1-4; 7 nucleotides align to TRBD1. The clonotype originates from a man younger than 30 in good health. The CDR3 loop is CASSKGAVTGHSREKLFF. The CDR3 DNA reads as TGTGCCAGCAGTAAGGGAGCCGTGACAGGGCATAGTCGTGAAAAACTGTTTTTT.